Each of the 13 T cell receptor beta chains below was sequenced from the same sample in a study of CD8+ T cells in alopecia areata. Once RNA had been extracted, it was reverse transcribed into cDNA to act as the sequencing template. TCRdb's table, derived via immunoSEQ multiplex PCR, lists solely in-frame clones and lacks some. Of approximately 45,000 clones listed, around 71% are singletons. Stated treatment: oral pan-JAK inhibitor, 5-10 mg twice daily. Material: CD8+ T cells sorted from blood, obtained at week 4, from a patient treated with tofacitinib. The source of these receptors is a human donor with alopecia areata.

The chain has TRBV29-1 and TRBJ2-3; 9 nucleotides match TRBD1. Trimming cost V 7 bases and J 7 bases; bases outside gene matches: 12. The CDR3 covers 14 residues. Germline-derived CDR1 and CDR2 are SQVTM and ANQGSEA. CDR3 residues: CSALVTGGGNTQYF. For the CDR3, the DNA is TGCAGCGCACTCGTAACAGGGGGCGGGAATACGCAGTATTTT.

The gene calls are TRBV13 and TRBJ2-7, with D perhaps assigned TRBD1 or TRBD2 (5 bases each). Germline V CDR1 and CDR2: PRHDT, FYEKMQ (reference sequence). This CDR3 has 14 residues. V was pared by 4 bases and J by 2 bases, with 12 bases between. CDR3 sequence reads: CASSSGAGAYEQYF. The CDR3 nucleotides are TGTGCCAGCAGCTCTGGGGCCGGGGCCTACGAGCAGTACTTC.

This clone was seen more than once but under ten times. This rearrangement joins TRBV29-1 to TRBJ1-2; D unresolved. Between the trimmed V and J ends, which lost 7 bases and 5 bases, there was a span of 11 bases. CDR1 SQVTM and CDR2 ANQGSEA come from the germline V gene. The CDR3 is made up of 11 amino acids. The CDR3 spells CSALILYGYTF. In nucleotides, the CDR3 is TGCAGCGCCCTAATACTTTATGGCTACACCTTC.

The chain employs TRBV9 and TRBJ2-1, with TRBD2 matching 7 bases. CDR1 SGDLS and CDR2 YYNGEE come from the germline V gene. The J segment lost 5 bases and the V segment lost 0 bases, leaving 11 bases of the junction unmatched. CDR3 length: 17 amino acids. DNA for the CDR3: TGTGCCAGCAGCGTAGGCTCTGGGGGGGGACCAAACAATGAGCAGTTCTTC. It is translated as CASSVGSGGGPNNEQFF.

This rearrangement joins TRBV27 to TRBJ1-1; no definite D call. V gave up 3 bases and J gave up 3 bases, with 8 bases separating them. Germline V gives CDR1 MNHEY, CDR2 SMNVEV (reference sequence). The CDR3 is made up of 13 amino acids. The DNA for the CDR3 is TGTGCCAGCAGTTTTGGGGTCTACACTGAAGCTTTCTTT. Its translation: CASSFGVYTEAFF.

The chain uses TRBV9 and TRBJ1-6; D remains ambiguous. Germline V lookup: CDR1 SGDLS, CDR2 YYNGEE. The length of the CDR3 is 14 residues. The ends were cut back, 3 bases at V and 10 bases at J, with 14 bases in the middle. CDR3 in amino acids: CASSDRAPGSPLHF. In nucleotides, the CDR3 is TGTGCCAGCAGCGACCGGGCCCCGGGGTCACCCCTCCACTTT.

The gene calls are TRBV7-9 and TRBJ2-7; D might be TRBD1 or TRBD2, each matching 6 bases. The CDR3 totals 16 residues. Germline V CDR1 and CDR2: SEHNR, FQNEAQ (reference sequence). V was cut by 1 base and J by 6 bases, with 19 bases left in between. CDR3 nucleotides: TGTGCCAGCAGCTTAGGAGGGACTGGTCAGGGGAGCGAGCAGTACTTC. Residues: CASSLGGTGQGSEQYF.

The chain recombines TRBV15 with TRBJ2-7; D unresolved. V lost 6 bases and J 0 bases, leaving 9 bases between the germline ends. The V gene's germline CDR1 is LNHNV and CDR2 YYDKDF (reference sequence). This CDR3 is 13 amino acids long. The CDR3 is CATRDGVSYEQYF. The CDR3 DNA reads TGTGCCACCAGGGACGGTGTCTCCTACGAGCAGTACTTC. Complete variable domain (other parts from reference TRBV15 and TRBJ2-7): DAMVIQNPRYQVTQFGKPVTLSCSQTLNHNVMYWYQQKSSQAPKLLFHYYDKDFNNEADTPDNFQSRRPNTSFCFLDIRSPGLGDTAMYLCATRDGVSYEQYFGPGTRLTVT.

This clone was detected a few times. The chain links TRBV29-1 to TRBJ2-1; D is ambiguous. Germline V CDR1 and CDR2: SQVTM, ANQGSEA. V lost 3 bases and J lost 5, with 5 bases in between. The CDR3 totals 11 residues. The CDR3 DNA reads TGCAGCGTTGAGGGGAACAATGAGCAGTTCTTC. This translates into CSVEGNNEQFF.

The V and J genes are TRBV29-1 and TRBJ2-2; D remains ambiguous. The CDR3 extends over 12 amino acids. Germline V CDR1 and CDR2: SQVTM, ANQGSEA. The V end was cut by 4 bases, the J end by 1 base, with 4 bases between. This chain's CDR3 is CSVAWNTGELFF. In nucleotides, the CDR3 is TGCAGCGTTGCGTGGAACACCGGGGAGCTGTTTTTT.

The chain links TRBV30 to TRBJ2-7; D assignment may be TRBD1 or TRBD2 (6 bases each). CDR1 GTSNPN and CDR2 SVGIG come from the germline V gene (reference sequence). The V end lost 3 bases, the J end lost 6 bases, and 18 bases lay between the germline ends. The length of the CDR3 is 14 residues. The CDR3 DNA is TGTGCCTGGAGCCCAGGGGCCCTCGGGGGCGAGCAGTACTTC. Protein: CAWSPGALGGEQYF.

The gene calls are TRBV29-1 and TRBJ2-5; no reliable D call. Looked up from germline, CDR1 is SQVTM and CDR2 is ANQGSEA. V was shortened by 3 bases and J by 1 base, with 6 bases between the two germline ends. The CDR3 has 12 residues. CDR3 in DNA: TGCAGCGTTGATGGCAGCCAAGAGACCCAGTACTTC. Encoded protein: CSVDGSQETQYF. Full variable domain (remainder filled in from reference TRBV29-1 and TRBJ2-5): SAVISQKPSRDICQRGTSLTIQCQVDSQVTMMFWYRQQPGQSLTLIATANQGSEATYESGFVIDKFPISRPNLTFSTLTVSNMSPEDSSIYLCSVDGSQETQYFGPGTRLLVL.

There are a few counts of this clone. J is TRBJ2-1 and V is TRBV9; a weak D match, TRBD2 (6 bases). The CDR3 contains 15 residues. Germline lookup yields CDR1 SGDLS and CDR2 YYNGEE. With 4 bases removed from V and 3 bases from J, the gap between germline ends came to 14 bases. The CDR3, as DNA: TGTGCCAGCAGCCCTGCGGGGACCGTCTACAATGAGCAGTTCTTC. Its protein is CASSPAGTVYNEQFF.